Below are 6 T cell receptor beta chains sequenced from a single sample in a study of blood T cell repertoires in COVID-19. The protocol was immunoSEQ multiplex PCR, while the TCRdb copy is restricted to in-frame clones and leaves out a portion. Of fewer than 250,000 clones in the sample, about 85% are singletons; the top ten hold around 6.8%. Sequencing used peripheral blood. These receptors came from a woman aged 60-75 years with active or convalescent COVID-19.

V gene TRBV7-9 combines with J gene TRBJ2-3, with 10 positions matching TRBD1. CDR3 length: 19 amino acids. J gave up 0 bases and V 4 bases, and 13 bases lay outside the gene matches. Germline-derived CDR1 and CDR2 are SEHNR and FQNEAQ (reference sequence). The chain's CDR3 is CASSSWTGGSLSSTDTQYF. In DNA, the CDR3 is TGTGCCAGCAGCTCCTGGACAGGGGGTTCACTATCTAGCACAGATACGCAGTATTTT.

The V gene is TRBV19, the J gene TRBJ2-3; 9 nucleotides agree with TRBD1. The CDR3 spans 14 residues. The V gene's germline CDR1 is LNHDA and CDR2 SQIVND (reference sequence). Trimming cost V 6 bases and J 4 bases; bases outside gene matches: 5. The CDR3 reads CASRKQGAADTQYF. CDR3 nucleotide sequence: TGTGCCAGTAGGAAACAGGGGGCTGCAGATACGCAGTATTTT.

V is TRBV21-1 and J is TRBJ1-2. TRBV21-1 is marked as a pseudogene. The CDR3 consists of 15 residues. The CDR3 loop reads CASSKAFERAHGYTF. The CDR3 DNA reads TGTGCCAGCAGCAAAGCTTTCGAGCGGGCACATGGCTACACCTTC.

This clone was counted once. The chain joins TRBV10-2 to TRBJ2-3, with D unclear. The CDR3 spans 13 residues. V was shortened by 6 bases and J by 6 bases, with 13 bases between the two germline ends. Germline CDR1 and CDR2: WSHSY and SAAADI. CDR3 sequence (DNA): TGCGCCAGCAGCCCCATACATTTCGATACGCAGTATTTT. Protein product: CASSPIHFDTQYF.

CDR3 protein: CASSSIAGWSYEQYF. The CDR3, as DNA: TGTGCCAGCAGCTCCATAGCGGGCTGGTCCTACGAGCAGTACTTC. The chain employs TRBV11-2 and TRBJ2-7; 7 bases are a match to TRBD2. The CDR3 is made up of 15 amino acids. Germline V gene lookup returns CDR1 SGHAT and CDR2 FQNNGV. Trimming at V came to 4 bases and at J to 1 base, leaving 7 bases not matched to a gene.

The chain joins TRBV27 to TRBJ2-7; the D gene is possibly TRBD1 (6 bases). The germline CDR1 and CDR2 sequences are MNHEY and SMNVEV (reference sequence). Trimming removed 7 bases at V and 7 bases at J, with 23 bases between. The CDR3 consists of 15 residues. This chain's CDR3 is CASTTSANRVGEQYF. CDR3 coding DNA: TGTGCCAGCACCACTTCAGCCAACAGGGTAGGGGAGCAGTACTTC.